This note documents a single T cell receptor beta chain sequence. The antigen is not known. These data are taken from a study of CD8 T cells in ankylosing spondylitis. General study results and limits: Researchers reportedly found disease-linked clones significantly enriched in matched ankylosing spondylitis synovial fluid. Ankylosing spondylitis blood appeared to be characterized by a TCR beta motif of under 10 highly homologous variants. In reactive arthritis synovial fluid and blood, some motif variants had been reported before.

Construction of TCR beta libraries was performed using quantitative 5'-RACE with molecular barcodes. TCRdb passed the 5' RACE reads through MiXCR, listing each CDR3 protein once. The sample consists of around 130,000 distinct CDR3 sequences, about 7% of them appearing once. Germline CDR1 reads SGHVS; CDR2 reads FQNEAQ. This CDR3 region has 14 residues. Trimming removed 5 bases from V and 0 bases from J, with 7 bases in between. This sequence originates from a male donor with ankylosing spondylitis or in good health (not recorded which). This chain links TRBV7-8 with TRBJ2-2; no clear D gene. Sequencing input: blood, either unsorted or a sorted T cell fraction (not recorded which). DNA for the CDR3: TGTGCCAGCAGCGCCGACACGAACACCGGGGAGCTGTTTTTT. Its translation is CASSADTNTGELFF. The variable domain in full, with the rest retrieved from reference TRBV7-8 and TRBJ2-2, is GAGVSQSPRYKVAKRGQDVALRCDPISGHVSLFWYQQALGQGPEFLTYFQNEAQLDKSGLPSDRFFAERPEGSVSTLKIQRTQQEDSAVYLCASSADTNTGELFFGEGSRLTVL.